This passage covers 2 T cell receptor beta chains from one sample sequenced in a study of TIL therapy for anti-PD-1-resistant metastatic lung cancer. Time point defined: pre-treatment sample, taken before nivolumab and TIL therapy. Tumor tissue came from excised metastases, mostly pleural nodules or supraclavicular lymph nodes. The immunoSEQ assay was v3. Data came from immunoSEQ multiplex PCR; TCRdb stores just in-frame clones and leaves some out. The repertoire consists of more than 9,500 clones, with less than 75% occurring once and the leading ten covering around 7.4%. The material sequenced was tumor tissue, taken at baseline. These receptors were obtained from a person aged 25 to 80 with non-small cell lung cancer.

The J gene is TRBJ2-2, the V gene TRBV7-6; D gene ambiguous. Trimming took 1 base from V and 5 from J, leaving 14 bases between them. Germline V gene data show CDR1 as SGHVS and CDR2 as FNYEAQ. The CDR3 is 16 amino acids. The CDR3 region has the DNA TGTGCCAGCAGCTTAGAGGGCCGTGGAACGACCGGGGAGCTGTTTTTT. It codes for CASSLEGRGTTGELFF.

Notes on this clone: The same CDR3 arises from other DNA sequences in this sample as well. The chain couples TRBV7-3 to TRBJ1-1, with unresolved D. CDR3 size: 14 residues. V lost 2 bases and J lost 1, with 8 bases in between. CDR1 and CDR2 (germline): SGHTA, FQGTGA. CDR3 coding DNA: TGTGCCAGCAGCTTAGGTCCCGAGAACACTGAAGCTTTCTTT. Protein product: CASSLGPENTEAFF.